Following are 29 T cell receptor beta chains from one sample sequenced in a study of CD4+ T cells in melanoma. The data were produced by immunoSEQ multiplex PCR, yet TCRdb's version contains in-frame clones alone and is incomplete. The table has about 11,000 clones, 55% to 75% seen once. Sequenced: cells from a culture (not recorded whether cultured in vitro). The receptor set was obtained from a human donor with melanoma.

This CDR3 reads CASSIQGQGYGYTF. DNA of the CDR3: TGTGCCAGTAGTATCCAAGGACAGGGGTATGGCTACACCTTC. This chain links TRBV19 with TRBJ1-2; TRBD1 matches 9 bases. Germline V CDR1 and CDR2: LNHDA, SQIVND (reference sequence). The CDR3 length is 14 residues. V gave up 3 bases and J gave up 5 bases; unmatched junction bases: 4.

The chain is built from TRBV7-2 and TRBJ2-1; D is uncertain. CDR3 length: 15 amino acids. Germline V CDR1 and CDR2: SGHTA, FQGNSA. The V gene lost 5 bases and the J gene lost 4 bases, with 15 bases spanning the gap. The CDR3 region is CASSLDLNLYNEQFF. CDR3 sequence (DNA): TGTGCCAGCAGCCTCGATCTGAACCTATACAATGAGCAGTTCTTC.

CDR3 region: CASSHDRGGEQYF. The CDR3 region has the DNA TGTGCCAGCTCACATGACAGGGGCGGCGAGCAGTACTTC. The chain employs TRBV18 and TRBJ2-7; 8 bases are shared with TRBD1. The J segment lost 6 bases and the V segment lost 4 bases, leaving 5 bases of the junction unmatched. Germline CDR1 is KGHSH and CDR2 is LQKENI. The CDR3 runs 13 residues.

This chain links TRBV15 with TRBJ2-5; weak D call: TRBD1 (5 bases). Trimming left V 2 bases short and J 2 bases short, with 9 bases between. CDR3 size: 14 residues. Germline assignment: CDR1 LNHNV and CDR2 YYDKDF (reference sequence). The CDR3 DNA is TGTGCCACCAGCAGATCACAGGAGCAAGAGACCCAGTACTTC. Translating gives CATSRSQEQETQYF.

This chain uses TRBV2 with TRBJ1-1; 9 bases match TRBD1. Trimming took 5 bases from V and 4 from J; bases not matched to a gene: 8. The CDR3 sequence is 15 residues long. CDR1 is SNHLY, CDR2 FYNNEI, per germline. This CDR3 reads CASSQQGARSTEAFF. For the CDR3, the DNA is TGTGCCAGCAGTCAACAGGGGGCCAGGAGCACTGAAGCTTTCTTT.

This clone was recorded once. The CDR3 loop is CASSLPLGTPGDTQYF. CDR3 coding DNA: TGCGCCAGCAGCTTGCCTTTAGGGACCCCTGGTGATACGCAGTATTTT. This chain connects TRBV5-1 to TRBJ2-3, with D tentatively TRBD1 or TRBD2 (5 bases each). Per the germline V gene, CDR1 is SGHRS and CDR2 is YFSETQ. The germline V and J ends were trimmed by 1 base and 6 bases, with 18 bases remaining between them. This CDR3 region has 16 residues.

The chain links TRBV12-5 to TRBJ2-7; D is perhaps TRBD1 or TRBD2 (5 bases each). Trimming took 5 bases from V and 3 from J, leaving 11 bases between them. The length of the CDR3 is 13 residues. Germline lookup yields CDR1 LGHNT and CDR2 FRNRAP. In nucleotides, the CDR3 is TGTGCTAGTGGTCAGGGACGGGGCTACGAGCAGTACTTC. It specifies CASGQGRGYEQYF.

The chain recombines TRBV5-1 with TRBJ2-1; 14 positions agree with TRBD2. The CDR3 has 16 amino acids. The junction had 4 bases not matched to a gene; V was cut back by 2 bases and J by 6 bases. The V gene's germline CDR1 is SGHRS and CDR2 YFSETQ. CDR3 in amino acids: CASSFPGLAGVNEQFF. CDR3 nucleotide sequence: TGCGCCAGCAGCTTCCCGGGACTAGCGGGGGTCAATGAGCAGTTCTTC.

The chain has TRBV4-2 and TRBJ2-7, with TRBD2 identical over 11 bases. Unmatched junction bases numbered 3, after V lost 5 bases and J lost 0 bases. The germline V gene has CDR1 LGHNA and CDR2 YNFKEQ. CDR3 length: 15 residues. The CDR3 protein is CASSETSGGSYEQYF. The DNA for the CDR3 is TGTGCCAGCAGCGAAACTAGCGGGGGCTCCTACGAGCAGTACTTC.

The V gene is TRBV5-1, the J gene TRBJ1-4, with D unresolved. The V end was cut by 4 bases, the J end by 4 bases, with 11 bases between. CDR1 is SGHRS and CDR2 is YFSETQ in the germline V gene. This CDR3 has 14 residues. The DNA of the CDR3 is TGCGCCAGCAGCCCCCGTTTGGATAATGAAAAACTGTTTTTT. It yields the protein CASSPRLDNEKLFF.

The chain links TRBV10-3 to TRBJ1-6; 7 bases line up with TRBD1. This CDR3 region has 14 residues. Trimming cost V 1 base and J 10 bases; bases outside gene matches: 4. CDR1 is ENHRY and CDR2 is SYGVKD in the germline V gene. The CDR3 DNA reads as TGTGCCATCAGTGAGTTGACAGGGCGGTCACCCCTCCACTTT. It codes for CAISELTGRSPLHF.

The chain uses TRBV30 and TRBJ2-3, with D maybe TRBD2 (5 bases). CDR3 length: 13 residues. Germline CDR1 is GTSNPN and CDR2 is SVGIG (reference sequence). The V end was cut by 2 bases, the J end by 4 bases, with 10 bases between. The CDR3 DNA reads as TGTGCCTGGAGTACCGAGGGCGCAGATACGCAGTATTTT. Protein sequence: CAWSTEGADTQYF.

J is TRBJ1-2 and V is TRBV5-1, with D tentatively TRBD1 (5 bases). CDR1 SGHRS and CDR2 YFSETQ come from the germline V gene. V shed 0 bases and J shed 3 bases, with 6 bases lying between them. This CDR3 region has 13 residues. The CDR3 DNA is TGCGCCAGCAGCTTGGGGGACGACTATGGCTACACCTTC. As protein: CASSLGDDYGYTF.

V and J are TRBV27 and TRBJ1-6, with TRBD1 identical over 7 bases. V lost 10 bases to trimming and J lost 7 bases; unmatched junction nucleotides: 7. This CDR3 spans 13 amino acids. The V gene's germline CDR1 is MNHEY and CDR2 SMNVEV (reference sequence). The CDR3 sequence: CATKGTANSPLHF. The CDR3 bases are TGTGCCACCAAGGGGACAGCGAATTCACCCCTCCACTTT.

This clone appeared a few times. The chain has TRBV9 and TRBJ2-7; TRBD1 might be the D (5 bases). This CDR3 spans 14 amino acids. CDR1 is SGDLS, CDR2 YYNGEE, per germline. V was pared by 1 base and J by 2 bases, with 10 bases between. Written as DNA, the CDR3 is TGTGCCAGCAGCGTATCAGCAGGGCCCTACGAGCAGTACTTC. Residues: CASSVSAGPYEQYF.

A few counts support this clone. The chain has TRBV4-1 and TRBJ2-7; D possibly corresponds to TRBD2 (5 bases). Trimming pared 4 bases from V and 2 bases from J, leaving 12 bases between. This CDR3 is built from 14 residues. The germline CDR1 and CDR2 sequences are MGHRA and YSYEKL. CDR3 bases: TGCGCCAGCAGCCGTACCCTCGGGACCTACGAGCAGTACTTC. As protein: CASSRTLGTYEQYF.

J is TRBJ2-3 and V is TRBV10-1; TRBD2 matches 11 bases. Germline lookup yields CDR1 WNHNN and CDR2 SYGVQD (reference sequence). J lost 5 bases, V lost 4 bases, and 11 bases had no gene match. The length of the CDR3 is 17 residues. CDR3 protein: CASSGPSGGSGGDTQYF. The CDR3 DNA is TGCGCCAGCAGTGGTCCTAGCGGGGGGTCCGGGGGAGATACGCAGTATTTT.

In its sample, this clone was seen a few times. V usage is TRBV5-8 and J usage is TRBJ2-7; a possible D gene is TRBD1 (6 bases). Germline V gene data show CDR1 as SGHTS and CDR2 as YDEGEE. The V gene lost 4 bases and the J gene lost 7 bases, with 30 bases spanning the gap. This CDR3 comprises 18 residues. The CDR3 protein is CASSRAVGGTGTEGEQYF. CDR3 coding DNA: TGTGCCAGCAGCCGTGCTGTTGGTGGAACAGGGACGGAAGGGGAGCAGTACTTC.

This clone was observed a handful of times. V gene TRBV7-9 combines with J gene TRBJ2-5; TRBD2 agrees at 9 bases. The CDR3 is 15 residues long. J was trimmed by 3 bases and V by 3 bases; bases with no gene match: 5. In germline, CDR1 is SEHNR, CDR2 FQNEAQ (reference sequence). The CDR3 region is CASSFYLAGEETQYF. The CDR3 coding sequence is TGTGCCAGCAGCTTTTACTTAGCGGGGGAAGAGACCCAGTACTTC.

V and J are TRBV7-9 and TRBJ2-5; 9 bases are shared with TRBD1. V trimming: 0 bases; J trimming: 1 base; junction bases outside the gene matches: 6. From germline, CDR1 is SEHNR and CDR2 FQNEAQ (reference sequence). The CDR3 extends over 17 amino acids. CDR3 DNA sequence: TGTGCCAGCAGCTTAGCTCGGACAGGGGAACTCCAAGAGACCCAGTACTTC. Translated, it gives CASSLARTGELQETQYF.

There are a few counts of this clone. The chain recombines TRBV4-1 with TRBJ2-2; D may match TRBD1 or TRBD2 (5 bases each). Germline V gene data show CDR1 as MGHRA and CDR2 as YSYEKL. Trimming stripped 4 bases from V and 2 bases from J, with 14 bases between. CDR3 length equals 16 residues. The CDR3 DNA sequence: TGCGCCAGCAGCCTGGGGGTCCAACGCAACACCGGGGAGCTGTTTTTT. Protein: CASSLGVQRNTGELFF.

The V gene is TRBV9, the J gene TRBJ2-7; 8 bases match TRBD1. V gave up 0 bases and J gave up 3 bases; unmatched junction bases: 2. The CDR3 loop spans 14 amino acids. Germline V gene lookup returns CDR1 SGDLS and CDR2 YYNGEE. CDR3 coding DNA: TGTGCCAGCAGCGTAGGGACAGGGAACTACGAGCAGTACTTC. It translates to CASSVGTGNYEQYF.

The chain combines TRBV29-1 with TRBJ1-5; D is uncertain. Trimming cost V 4 bases and J 0 bases, with 7 bases left between them. The germline CDR1 and CDR2 sequences are SQVTM and ANQGSEA. The CDR3 is 13 residues long. CDR3 amino acids: CSVVEGSNQPQHF. CDR3 DNA: TGCAGCGTTGTTGAGGGTAGCAATCAGCCCCAGCATTTT.

The rearrangement links TRBV6-5 to TRBJ1-4; the D is unclear. The V end was cut by 0 bases, the J end by 5 bases, with 10 bases between. The CDR3 totals 15 residues. CDR1 MNHEY and CDR2 SVGAGI come from the germline V gene. This CDR3 is CASSYSILRNEKLFF. The CDR3 region has the DNA TGTGCCAGCAGTTACTCGATACTGAGGAATGAAAAACTGTTTTTT.

Concerning this clone itself: An end of the junction differs from the germline gene, which may be a read error. The same CDR3 arises from other DNA sequences in this sample as well. J is TRBJ1-2 and V is TRBV7-9, with 10 positions matching TRBD1. Germline V gene sequence: CDR1 SEHNR, CDR2 FQNEAQ (reference sequence). The CDR3 is made up of 16 amino acids. CDR3 region: CASSQETGGSNYGYTF. Here the CDR3 DNA reads TGTGCTAGCAGCCAAGAGACAGGGGGCTCTAACTATGGCTACACCTTC.

This rearrangement joins TRBV6-1 to TRBJ2-3, with D possibly being TRBD2 (5 bases). With 3 bases removed from V and 1 base from J, the gap between germline ends came to 23 bases. CDR3 length equals 19 residues. Per germline, CDR1 MNHNS and CDR2 SASEGT. This CDR3 is CASSEELSGTPWGTDTQYF. CDR3 nucleotide sequence: TGTGCCAGCAGTGAGGAGTTGAGCGGAACTCCGTGGGGCACAGATACGCAGTATTTT.

The chain combines TRBV7-2 with TRBJ2-1; TRBD2 matches at 11 bases. Per the germline V gene, CDR1 is SGHTA and CDR2 is FQGNSA. The junction had 7 bases not matched to a gene; V was cut back by 8 bases and J by 7 bases. The CDR3 sequence is 14 residues long. The CDR3 is CASRRSSGGNEQFF. DNA for the CDR3: TGTGCCAGCCGTCGGTCTAGCGGGGGGAATGAGCAGTTCTTC. Variable domain in full (rest from reference TRBV7-2 and TRBJ2-1): GAGVSQSPSNKVTEKGKDVELRCDPISGHTALYWYRQSLGQGLEFLIYFQGNSAPDKSGLPSDRFSAERTGGSVSTLTIQRTQQEDSAVYLCASRRSSGGNEQFFGPGTRLTVL.

V gene TRBV7-9 combines with J gene TRBJ2-2; no clear D. The CDR3 loop spans 12 amino acids. Germline V gene data show CDR1 as SEHNR and CDR2 as FQNEAQ (reference sequence). Deletions cut 5 bases from V and 3 bases from J, with 4 bases between. The chain's CDR3 is CASSLDTGELFF. Written as DNA, the CDR3 is TGTGCCAGCAGCCTGGACACCGGGGAGCTGTTTTTT.

This chain joins TRBV4-1 and TRBJ1-5; 7 bases fit TRBD1. V was pared by 2 bases and J by 6 bases, with 13 bases of the junction left unmatched. The CDR3 is 17 residues long. CDR1 and CDR2 (germline): MGHRA, YSYEKL. For the CDR3, the DNA is TGCGCCAGCAGCCAAATCCTTACCGACAGGGATCGTCAGCCCCAGCATTTT. Translated, it gives CASSQILTDRDRQPQHF.